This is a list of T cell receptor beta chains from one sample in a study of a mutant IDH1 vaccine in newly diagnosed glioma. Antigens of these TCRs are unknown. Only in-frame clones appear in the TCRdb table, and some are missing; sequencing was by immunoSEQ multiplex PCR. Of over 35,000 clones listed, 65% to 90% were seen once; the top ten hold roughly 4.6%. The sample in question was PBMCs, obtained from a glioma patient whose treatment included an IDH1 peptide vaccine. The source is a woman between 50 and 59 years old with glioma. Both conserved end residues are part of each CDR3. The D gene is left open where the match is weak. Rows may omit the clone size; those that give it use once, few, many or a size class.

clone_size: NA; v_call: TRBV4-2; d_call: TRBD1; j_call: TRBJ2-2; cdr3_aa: CASSRQGGYTGELFF; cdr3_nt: TGTGCCAGCAGCCGACAGGGGGGGTACACCGGGGAGCTGTTTTTT
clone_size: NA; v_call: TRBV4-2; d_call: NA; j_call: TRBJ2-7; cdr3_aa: CASSTFGGPYEQYF; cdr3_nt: TGTGCCAGCAGCACTTTTGGGGGACCCTACGAGCAGTACTTC
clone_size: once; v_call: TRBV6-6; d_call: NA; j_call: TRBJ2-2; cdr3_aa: CASTPGGTTNTGELFF; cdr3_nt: TGTGCCAGCACCCCAGGCGGGACGACGAACACCGGGGAGCTGTTTTTT
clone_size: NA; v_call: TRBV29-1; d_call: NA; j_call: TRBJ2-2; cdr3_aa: CSVEFLPGELFF; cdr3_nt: TGCAGCGTTGAATTTTTGCCCGGGGAGCTGTTTTTT
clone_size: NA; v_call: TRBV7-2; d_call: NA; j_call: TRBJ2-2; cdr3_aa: CASSTRAGSNTGELFF; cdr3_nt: TGTGCCAGCAGCACCCGCGCGGGATCGAACACCGGGGAGCTGTTTTTT
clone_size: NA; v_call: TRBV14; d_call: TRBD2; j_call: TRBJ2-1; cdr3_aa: CASSHVGGATYNEQFF; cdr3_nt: TGTGCCAGCAGCCACGTCGGGGGGGCGACCTACAATGAGCAGTTCTTC
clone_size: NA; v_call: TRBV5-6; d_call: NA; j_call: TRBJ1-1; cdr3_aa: CASSLGASGQLLSNTEAFF; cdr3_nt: TGTGCCAGCAGCTTGGGAGCCTCGGGACAACTACTGTCGAACACTGAAGCTTTCTTT
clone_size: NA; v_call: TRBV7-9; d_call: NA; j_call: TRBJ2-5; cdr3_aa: CASSLYSVDSARETQYF; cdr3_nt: TGTGCCAGCAGCTTATATTCGGTCGACTCAGCAAGGGAGACCCAGTACTTC
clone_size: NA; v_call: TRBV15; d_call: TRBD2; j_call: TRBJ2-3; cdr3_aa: CATSRDGGVGTDTQYF; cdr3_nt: TGTGCCACCAGCAGAGATGGGGGGGTCGGCACAGATACGCAGTATTTT
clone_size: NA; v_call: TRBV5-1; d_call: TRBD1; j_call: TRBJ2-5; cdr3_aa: CASSLGVQGAETQYF; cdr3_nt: TGCGCCAGCAGCTTGGGGGTACAGGGGGCAGAGACCCAGTACTTC
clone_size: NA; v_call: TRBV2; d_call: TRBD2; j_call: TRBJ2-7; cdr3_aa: CASRPGLAGEQYF; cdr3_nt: TGTGCCAGCAGACCCGGACTAGCTGGCGAGCAGTACTTC
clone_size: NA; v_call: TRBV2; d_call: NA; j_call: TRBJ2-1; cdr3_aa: CASRLGEQFF; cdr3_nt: TGTGCCAGCCGCTTGGGTGAGCAGTTCTTC
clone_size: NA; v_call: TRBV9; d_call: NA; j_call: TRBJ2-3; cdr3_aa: CASSARTDTQYF; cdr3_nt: TGTGCCAGCAGCGCTCGCACAGATACGCAGTATTTT
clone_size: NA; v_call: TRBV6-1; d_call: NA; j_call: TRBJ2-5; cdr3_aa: CASIFSLAETQYF; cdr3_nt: TGTGCCAGCATATTCTCCCTGGCAGAGACCCAGTACTTC
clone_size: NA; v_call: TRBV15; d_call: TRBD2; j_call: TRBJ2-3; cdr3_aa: CATSTAGVVGDTQYF; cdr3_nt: TGTGCCACCAGCACAGCGGGGGTGGTTGGGGATACGCAGTATTTT
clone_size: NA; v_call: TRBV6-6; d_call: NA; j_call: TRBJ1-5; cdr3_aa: CASSFQGVNQPQHF; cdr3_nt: TGTGCCAGCAGTTTCCAGGGAGTCAATCAGCCCCAGCATTTT
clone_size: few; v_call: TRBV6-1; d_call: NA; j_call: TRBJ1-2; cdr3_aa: CASSDPYGYTF; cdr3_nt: TGTGCCAGCAGCGACCCATATGGCTACACCTTC
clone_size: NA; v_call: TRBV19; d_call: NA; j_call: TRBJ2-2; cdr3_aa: CASQNTGELFF; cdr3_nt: TGTGCCAGTCAGAACACCGGGGAGCTGTTTTTT
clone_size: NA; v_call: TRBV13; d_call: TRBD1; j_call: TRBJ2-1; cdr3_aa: CASAPGQGIGRNEQFF; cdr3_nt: TGTGCCAGTGCACCGGGACAGGGTATCGGGCGCAATGAGCAGTTCTTC
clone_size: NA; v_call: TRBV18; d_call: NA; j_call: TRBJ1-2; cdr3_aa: CASSEDGRYGYTF; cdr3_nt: TGTGCCAGCTCGGAGGACGGACGGTATGGCTACACCTTC